These 5 T cell receptor beta chains were all obtained from the same sample, sequenced in a study of PD-L1 blockade in urothelial cancer. Time point meaning: pretreatment peripheral blood. Sequencing was performed with immunoSEQ multiplex PCR; in TCRdb, only in-frame clones are kept and a portion is missing. Of 30,000 to 40,000 clones listed, roughly 80% are singletons. Sequenced material: PBMCs, taken around atezolizumab (anti-PD-L1) treatment. These receptors came from a man aged 55-75 years with urothelial cancer.

The count of this clone is one. V usage is TRBV9 and J usage is TRBJ2-7; 14 bases fit TRBD2. J was trimmed by 3 bases and V by 4 bases; bases with no gene match: 3. Germline CDR1 and CDR2: SGDLS and YYNGEE. The CDR3 sequence is 15 residues long. The CDR3 bases are TGTGCCAGCAGCCTCGGGACTAGCGGGGGCTACGAGCAGTACTTC. Translation: CASSLGTSGGYEQYF.

The chain joins TRBV29-1 to TRBJ2-7; TRBD1 agrees at 7 bases. CDR3 length: 13 amino acids. Germline CDR1 is SQVTM and CDR2 is ANQGSEA. Trimming cost V 7 bases and J 6 bases; bases outside gene matches: 12. The CDR3 is CSGTGAATAEQYF. CDR3 coding DNA: TGCAGCGGAACAGGGGCCGCTACCGCCGAGCAGTACTTC.

For this clone: This sample also contains other DNA sequences that code for the same CDR3. The rearrangement joins TRBV6-6 to TRBJ1-1; D not certain. The CDR3 runs to 11 residues. Looked up from germline, CDR1 is MNHNY and CDR2 is SVGAGI (reference sequence). The V end lost 6 bases, the J end lost 5 bases, and 7 bases lay between the germline ends. CDR3 nucleotides: TGTGCCAGCAGCCCCGGGACTGAAGCTTTCTTT. It is translated as CASSPGTEAFF.

This sequence joins TRBV7-9 and TRBJ2-5; D ambiguous. V gave up 3 bases and J gave up 5 bases, with 13 bases separating them. Per the germline V gene, CDR1 is SEHNR and CDR2 is FQNEAQ (reference sequence). CDR3 size: 14 residues. CDR3 nucleotides: TGTGCCAGCAGCTTCCCCCTGCGTTGGGAGACCCAGTACTTC. Protein: CASSFPLRWETQYF.

This clone was counted only a few times. The chain combines TRBV6-1 with TRBJ2-5; D call uncertain. The CDR3 is made up of 13 amino acids. In germline, CDR1 is MNHNS, CDR2 SASEGT. V gave up 1 base and J gave up 5 bases, with 8 bases separating them. In DNA form, the CDR3 reads TGTGCCAGCAGTGAAGGGGCATTGGAGACCCAGTACTTC. Encoded protein: CASSEGALETQYF.